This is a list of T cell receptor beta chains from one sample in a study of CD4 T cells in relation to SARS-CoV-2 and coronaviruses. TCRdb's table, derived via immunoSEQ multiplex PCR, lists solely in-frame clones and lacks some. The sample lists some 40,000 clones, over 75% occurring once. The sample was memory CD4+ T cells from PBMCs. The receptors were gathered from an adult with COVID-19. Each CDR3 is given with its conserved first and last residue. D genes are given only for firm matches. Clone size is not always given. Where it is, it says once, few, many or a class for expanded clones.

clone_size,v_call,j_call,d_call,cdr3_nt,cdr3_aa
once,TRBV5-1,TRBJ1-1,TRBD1,TGCGCCAGCAGCACCGGGACAGGGGGCAAAAACACTGAAGCTTTCTTT,CASSTGTGGKNTEAFF
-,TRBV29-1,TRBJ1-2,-,TGCAGCGTTGAAGAGCGACAAGACTATGGCTACACCTTC,CSVEERQDYGYTF
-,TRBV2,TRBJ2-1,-,TGTGCCAGCAACCCACAGGCCCAGGGACCCTACAATGAGCAGTTCTTC,CASNPQAQGPYNEQFF
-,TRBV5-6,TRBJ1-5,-,TGTGCCAGCAGCTCCCACTCATGGGGGTATAGCAATCAGCCCCAGCATTTT,CASSSHSWGYSNQPQHF
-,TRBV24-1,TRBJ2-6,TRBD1,TGTGCCACCAGTGACCACAGGGGATCTGGGGCCAACGTCCTGACTTTC,CATSDHRGSGANVLTF
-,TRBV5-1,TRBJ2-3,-,TGCGCCAGCAGCTTGGATGCGGGATTGGGCACAGATACGCAGTATTTT,CASSLDAGLGTDTQYF
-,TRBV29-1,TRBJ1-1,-,TGCAGCGTTGCCCGGGGATACAGGGCGGTCACTGAAGCTTTCTTT,CSVARGYRAVTEAFF
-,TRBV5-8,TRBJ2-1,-,TGTGCCAGCAGCAGCGCAGGGTCGTGGGATGAGCAGTTCTTC,CASSSAGSWDEQFF
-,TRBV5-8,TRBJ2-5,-,TGTGCCAGCTACCCTAGCTCTGGGCAGGGTACTTTGGTTAGGACCCAGTACTTC,CASYPSSGQGTLVRTQYF
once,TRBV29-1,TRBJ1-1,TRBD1,TGCAGCGTGAGGTGGGACAGGGAGGCTTTCTTT,CSVRWDREAFF